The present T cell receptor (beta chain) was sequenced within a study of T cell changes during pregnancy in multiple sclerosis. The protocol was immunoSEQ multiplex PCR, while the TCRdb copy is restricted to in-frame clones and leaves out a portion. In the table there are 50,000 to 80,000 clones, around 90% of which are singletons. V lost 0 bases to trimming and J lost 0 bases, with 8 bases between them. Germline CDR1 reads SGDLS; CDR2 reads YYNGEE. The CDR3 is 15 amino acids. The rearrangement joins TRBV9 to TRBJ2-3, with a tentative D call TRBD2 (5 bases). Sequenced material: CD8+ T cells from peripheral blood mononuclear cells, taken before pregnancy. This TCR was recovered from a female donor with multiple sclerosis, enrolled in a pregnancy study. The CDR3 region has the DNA TGTGCCAGCAGCGTAGATGGCGGGAGCACAGATACGCAGTATTTT. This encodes CASSVDGGSTDTQYF. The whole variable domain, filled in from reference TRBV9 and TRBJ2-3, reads DSGVTQTPKHLITATGQRVTLRCSPRSGDLSVYWYQQSLDQGLQFLIQYYNGEERAKGNILERFSAQQFPDLHSELNLSSLELGDSALYFCASSVDGGSTDTQYFGPGTRLTVL.